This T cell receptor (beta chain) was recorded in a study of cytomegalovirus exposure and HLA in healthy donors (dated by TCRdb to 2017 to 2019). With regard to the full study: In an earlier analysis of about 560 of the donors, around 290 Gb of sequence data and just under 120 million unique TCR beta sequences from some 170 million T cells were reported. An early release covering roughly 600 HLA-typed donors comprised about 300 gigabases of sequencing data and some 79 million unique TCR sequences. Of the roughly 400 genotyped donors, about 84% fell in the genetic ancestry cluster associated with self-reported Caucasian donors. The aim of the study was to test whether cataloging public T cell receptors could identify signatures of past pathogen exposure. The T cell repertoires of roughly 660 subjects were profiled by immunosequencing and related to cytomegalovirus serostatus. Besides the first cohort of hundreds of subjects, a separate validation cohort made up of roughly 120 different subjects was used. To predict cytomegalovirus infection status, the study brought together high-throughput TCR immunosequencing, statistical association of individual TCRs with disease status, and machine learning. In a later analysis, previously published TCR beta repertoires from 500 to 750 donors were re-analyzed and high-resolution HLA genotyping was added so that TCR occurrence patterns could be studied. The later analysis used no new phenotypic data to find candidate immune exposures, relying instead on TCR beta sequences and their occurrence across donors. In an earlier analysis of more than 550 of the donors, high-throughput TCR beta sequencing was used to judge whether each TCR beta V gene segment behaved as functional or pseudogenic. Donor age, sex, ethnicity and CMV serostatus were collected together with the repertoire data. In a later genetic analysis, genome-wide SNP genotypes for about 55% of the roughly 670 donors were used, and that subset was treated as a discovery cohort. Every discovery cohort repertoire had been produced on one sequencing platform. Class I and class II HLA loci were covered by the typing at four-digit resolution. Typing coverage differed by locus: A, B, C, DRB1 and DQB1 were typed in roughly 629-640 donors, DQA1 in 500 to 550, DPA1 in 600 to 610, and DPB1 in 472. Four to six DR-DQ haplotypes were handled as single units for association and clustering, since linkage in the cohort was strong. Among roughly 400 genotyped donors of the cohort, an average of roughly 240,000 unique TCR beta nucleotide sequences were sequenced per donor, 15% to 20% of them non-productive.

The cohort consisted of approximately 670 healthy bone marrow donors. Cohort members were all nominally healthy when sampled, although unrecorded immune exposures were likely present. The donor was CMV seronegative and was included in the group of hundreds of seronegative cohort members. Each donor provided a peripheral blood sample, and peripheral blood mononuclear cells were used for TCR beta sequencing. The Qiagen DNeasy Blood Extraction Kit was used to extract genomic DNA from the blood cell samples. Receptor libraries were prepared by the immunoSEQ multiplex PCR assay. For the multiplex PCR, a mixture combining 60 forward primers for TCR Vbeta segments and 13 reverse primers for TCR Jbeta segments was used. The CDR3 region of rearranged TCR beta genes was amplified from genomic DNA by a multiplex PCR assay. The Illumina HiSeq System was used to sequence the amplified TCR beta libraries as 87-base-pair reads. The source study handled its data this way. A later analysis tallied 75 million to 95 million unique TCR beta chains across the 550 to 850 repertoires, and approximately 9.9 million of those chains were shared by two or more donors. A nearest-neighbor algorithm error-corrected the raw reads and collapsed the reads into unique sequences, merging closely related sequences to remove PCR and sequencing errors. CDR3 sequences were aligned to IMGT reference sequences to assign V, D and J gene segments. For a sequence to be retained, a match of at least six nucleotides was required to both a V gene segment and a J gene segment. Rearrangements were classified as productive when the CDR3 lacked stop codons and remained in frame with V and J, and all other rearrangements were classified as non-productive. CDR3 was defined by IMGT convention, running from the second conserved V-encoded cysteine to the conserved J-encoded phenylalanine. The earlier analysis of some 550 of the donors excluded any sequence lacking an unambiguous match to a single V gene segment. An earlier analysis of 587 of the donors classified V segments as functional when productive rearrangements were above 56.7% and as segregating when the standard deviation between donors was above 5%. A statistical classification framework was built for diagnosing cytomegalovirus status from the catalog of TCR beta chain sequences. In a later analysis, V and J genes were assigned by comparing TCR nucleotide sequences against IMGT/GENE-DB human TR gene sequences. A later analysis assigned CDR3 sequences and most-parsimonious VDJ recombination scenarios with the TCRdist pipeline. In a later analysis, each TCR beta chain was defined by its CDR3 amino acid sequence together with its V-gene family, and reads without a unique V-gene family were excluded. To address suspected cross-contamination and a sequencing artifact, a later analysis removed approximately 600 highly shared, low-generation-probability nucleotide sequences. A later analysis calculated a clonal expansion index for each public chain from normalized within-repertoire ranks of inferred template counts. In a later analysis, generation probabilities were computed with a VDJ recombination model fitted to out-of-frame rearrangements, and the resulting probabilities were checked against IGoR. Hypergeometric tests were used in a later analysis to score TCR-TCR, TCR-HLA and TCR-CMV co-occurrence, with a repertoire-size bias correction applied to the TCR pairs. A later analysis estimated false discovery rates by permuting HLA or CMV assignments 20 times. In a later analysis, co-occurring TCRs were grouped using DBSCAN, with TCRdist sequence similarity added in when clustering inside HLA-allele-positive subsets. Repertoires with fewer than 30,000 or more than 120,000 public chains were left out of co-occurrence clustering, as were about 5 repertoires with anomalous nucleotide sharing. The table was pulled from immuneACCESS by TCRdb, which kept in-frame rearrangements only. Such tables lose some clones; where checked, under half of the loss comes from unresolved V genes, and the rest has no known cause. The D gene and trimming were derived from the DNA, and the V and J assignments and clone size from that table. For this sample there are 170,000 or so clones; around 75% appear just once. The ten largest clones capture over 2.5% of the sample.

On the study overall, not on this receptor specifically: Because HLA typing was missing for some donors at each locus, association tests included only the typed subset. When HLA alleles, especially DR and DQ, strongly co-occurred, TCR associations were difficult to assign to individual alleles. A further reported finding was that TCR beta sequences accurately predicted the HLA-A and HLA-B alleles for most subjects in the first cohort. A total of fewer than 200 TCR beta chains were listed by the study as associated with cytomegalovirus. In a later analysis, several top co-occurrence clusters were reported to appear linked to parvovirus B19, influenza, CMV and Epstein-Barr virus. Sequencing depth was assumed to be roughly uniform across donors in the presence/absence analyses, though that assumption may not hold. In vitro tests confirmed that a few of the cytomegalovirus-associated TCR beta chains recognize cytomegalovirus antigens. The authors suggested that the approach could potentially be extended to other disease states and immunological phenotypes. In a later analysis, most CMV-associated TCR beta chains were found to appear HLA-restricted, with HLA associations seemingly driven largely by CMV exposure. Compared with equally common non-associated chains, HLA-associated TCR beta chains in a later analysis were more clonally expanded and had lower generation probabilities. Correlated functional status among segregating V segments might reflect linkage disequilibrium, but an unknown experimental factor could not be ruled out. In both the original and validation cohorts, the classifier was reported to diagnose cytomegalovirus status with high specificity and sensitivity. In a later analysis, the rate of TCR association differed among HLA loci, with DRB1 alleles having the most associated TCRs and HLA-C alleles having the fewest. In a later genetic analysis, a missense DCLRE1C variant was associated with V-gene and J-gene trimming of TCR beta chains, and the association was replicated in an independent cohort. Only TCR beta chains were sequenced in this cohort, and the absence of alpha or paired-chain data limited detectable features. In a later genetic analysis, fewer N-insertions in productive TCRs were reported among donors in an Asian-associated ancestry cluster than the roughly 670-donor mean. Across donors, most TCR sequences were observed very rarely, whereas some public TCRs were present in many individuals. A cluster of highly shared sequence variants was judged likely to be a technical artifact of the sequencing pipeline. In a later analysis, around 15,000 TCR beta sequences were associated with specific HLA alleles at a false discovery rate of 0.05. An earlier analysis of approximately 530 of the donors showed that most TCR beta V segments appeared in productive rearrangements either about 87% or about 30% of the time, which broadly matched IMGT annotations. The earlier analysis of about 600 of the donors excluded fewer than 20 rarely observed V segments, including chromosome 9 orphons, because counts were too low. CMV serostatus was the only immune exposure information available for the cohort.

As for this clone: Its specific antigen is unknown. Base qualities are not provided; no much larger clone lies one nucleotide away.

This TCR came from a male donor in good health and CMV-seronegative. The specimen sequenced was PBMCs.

The CDR3 corresponds to CASSFERGLIPQPQHF. The DNA sequence follows: TGTGCCAGCAGTTTCGAGAGGGGGCTAATACCGCAGCCCCAGCATTTT. Recombination linked TRBV28 to TRBJ1-5; 7 middle bases align to TRBD1. Reading from cysteine to phenylalanine, the CDR3 counts 16 amino acids. Just CDR3 DNA is preserved here, 48 bases in frame from base 1. From a lookup of the germline V gene, CDR1 and CDR2 are MDHEN and SYDVKM. For this chain, trimming is 3 bases at the V end and 7 bases at the J end, and the number of junction bases without a gene match is 12.